One and the same sample provided the 31 T cell receptor beta chains below, sequenced in a study of beta chain features in type 1 diabetes. Reverse transcribing all isolated RNA meant expressed TCRB transcripts were sequenced. Sequenced by immunoSEQ multiplex PCR; TCRdb stores in-frame clones only, minus some. Of hundreds of thousands of clones listed, over 12% were seen once; the top ten hold 0.025% to 0.03%. The sequenced sample consisted of naive CD4+ T cells from blood. These receptor sequences come from a middle-aged woman in good health.

The CDR3 sequence: CASSSTSGGTDEQYF. CDR3 nucleotides: TGTGCCAGCAGTTCGACTAGCGGGGGTACAGACGAGCAGTACTTC. This chain uses TRBV28 with TRBJ2-7, with TRBD2 matching over 12 bases. CDR1 is MDHEN, CDR2 SYDVKM, per germline. The CDR3 has 15 residues. Unmatched junction bases numbered 6, after V lost 4 bases and J lost 5 bases.

This clone was seen a few times. The chain recombines TRBV19 with TRBJ1-2; D gene uncertain. The CDR3 length is 16 residues. In germline, CDR1 is LNHDA, CDR2 SQIVND (reference sequence). As DNA, the CDR3 is TGTCCTGATAATAGGAACGGGGAAGAGGACCCTATGGGCTACACCTTC. This codes for CPDNRNGEEDPMGYTF.

The V gene is TRBV15, the J gene TRBJ1-2; no definite D call. Trimming stripped 3 bases from V and 8 bases from J, with 13 bases between. The germline V gene has CDR1 LNHNV and CDR2 YYDKDF (reference sequence). The CDR3 sequence is 13 residues long. CDR3 in amino acids: CATSSAPSSGYTF. In DNA form, the CDR3 reads TGTGCCACCAGCAGCGCTCCTTCGAGCGGCTACACCTTC.

V gene TRBV5-6 combines with J gene TRBJ2-1; 7 nucleotides line up with TRBD1. Trimming took 6 bases from V and 10 from J; bases not matched to a gene: 16. This CDR3 spans 15 amino acids. Germline CDR1 SGHDT, CDR2 YYEEEE. The CDR3 loop reads CASNLRGLPGLEQFF. DNA of the CDR3: TGTGCCAGCAATTTGAGGGGGCTCCCTGGTTTGGAGCAGTTCTTC.

A few counts support this clone. The chain joins TRBV7-9 to TRBJ2-3; D call uncertain. CDR3 length: 11 residues. Germline V gene sequence: CDR1 SEHNR, CDR2 FQNEAQ (reference sequence). Trimming pared 5 bases from V and 6 bases from J, leaving 6 bases between. CDR3 residues: CASSPQDTQYF. As DNA, the CDR3 is TGTGCCAGCAGCCCCCAGGATACGCAGTATTTT. Full variable domain (outside the CDR3, taken from reference TRBV7-9 and TRBJ2-3): DTGVSQNPRHKITKRGQNVTFRCDPISEHNRLYWYRQTLGQGPEFLTYFQNEAQLEKSRLLSDRFSAERPKGSFSTLEIQRTEQGDSAMYLCASSPQDTQYFGPGTRLTVL.

There are a few counts of this clone. V is TRBV7-2 and J is TRBJ1-1, with TRBD1 matching over 7 bases. Trimming removed 1 base from V and 0 bases from J; junction bases left unmatched: 5. The CDR3 is 16 amino acids. CDR1 SGHTA and CDR2 FQGNSA come from the germline V gene. The CDR3 here is CASSLVSGTVNTEAFF. The DNA for the CDR3 is TGTGCCAGCAGCTTAGTTTCCGGGACAGTGAACACTGAAGCTTTCTTT.

This clone was seen a few times. The rearrangement uses TRBV6-6 and TRBJ2-5, with 9 bases aligning to TRBD1. The germline CDR1 and CDR2 sequences are MNHNY and SVGAGI (reference sequence). Trimming cost V 6 bases and J 5 bases; bases outside gene matches: 7. CDR3 length equals 14 residues. The chain's CDR3 is CASRSTGGVETQYF. CDR3 in DNA: TGTGCCAGCAGGTCTACAGGGGGCGTCGAGACCCAGTACTTC.

This clone was found a few times. The CDR3 region is CATSRSRTDEKLFF. For the CDR3, the DNA is TGTGCCACCAGCAGAAGTAGGACAGATGAAAAACTGTTTTTT. The rearrangement uses TRBV15 and TRBJ1-4, with TRBD1 as a possible D gene (6 bases). The CDR3 contains 14 residues. V was shortened by 2 bases and J by 6 bases, with 10 bases between the two germline ends. CDR1 and CDR2 from the germline V gene are LNHNV and YYDKDF (reference sequence).

CDR3 loop: CASSPGQARYEQYF. In DNA, the CDR3 is TGTGCCAGCAGCCCGGGACAGGCGCGATACGAGCAGTACTTC. This sequence joins TRBV6-5 and TRBJ2-7; 8 bases fit TRBD1. V shed 6 bases, J shed 4 bases, and the junction held 8 bases outside the gene matches. The CDR3 covers 14 residues. Germline CDR1 is MNHEY and CDR2 is SVGAGI.

This clone has only a few counts. This same CDR3 is encoded by further DNA sequences in the sample. V gene TRBV11-2 combines with J gene TRBJ2-2; D call uncertain. Germline V lookup: CDR1 SGHAT, CDR2 FQNNGV. The V end was cut by 4 bases, the J end by 3 bases, with 3 bases between. The CDR3 covers 12 residues. The DNA of the CDR3 is TGTGCCAGCAGCTCCTACACCGGGGAGCTGTTTTTT. This sequence encodes CASSSYTGELFF.

This chain links TRBV2 with TRBJ2-5; maybe TRBD2 (5 bases). Germline V CDR1 and CDR2: SNHLY, FYNNEI. The CDR3 spans 12 residues. Trimming left V 6 bases short and J 7 bases short, with 12 bases between. The CDR3: CASRPGYGTQYF. CDR3 DNA: TGTGCCAGCAGACCGGGGTACGGGACCCAGTACTTC.

This clone was counted once. J is TRBJ1-1 and V is TRBV19, with D maybe TRBD1 (6 bases). Germline lookup yields CDR1 LNHDA and CDR2 SQIVND (reference sequence). The CDR3 has 15 residues. Trimming removed 3 bases from V and 5 bases from J, with 16 bases in between. CDR3 sequence reads: CASSIRPTGSTEAFF. CDR3 in DNA: TGTGCCAGTAGTATCCGACCAACAGGGAGTACTGAAGCTTTCTTT.

This clone was seen only a few times. This rearrangement joins TRBV10-2 to TRBJ2-3; D might be TRBD2 (6 bases). Germline V gene data show CDR1 as WSHSY and CDR2 as SAAADI. The CDR3 runs 16 residues. Between the trimmed V and J ends, which lost 2 bases and 4 bases, there was a span of 16 bases. The DNA for the CDR3 is TGCGCCAGCAGTGAGGATTTAGCGGTGCTGGCAGATACGCAGTATTTT. Protein sequence: CASSEDLAVLADTQYF.

This rearrangement joins TRBV5-1 to TRBJ2-5; the D gene is possibly TRBD2 (6 bases). This CDR3 has 16 residues. V was trimmed by 2 bases and J by 5 bases, leaving 19 bases between them. Per the germline V gene, CDR1 is SGHRS and CDR2 is YFSETQ. CDR3 sequence (DNA): TGCGCCAGCAGCTTAGGCCATCGGGGGTTGGAGGAGACCCAGTACTTC. Protein sequence: CASSLGHRGLEETQYF.

The chain is built from TRBV5-1 and TRBJ2-3; D unclear. CDR1 and CDR2 (germline): SGHRS, YFSETQ. The V and J ends lost 7 bases and 2 bases respectively, with 5 bases between them. CDR3 length: 11 residues. The CDR3 coding sequence is TGCGCCAGCGGAGCCACAGATACGCAGTATTTT. Its translation: CASGATDTQYF.

The CDR3, as DNA: TGTGCCAGCTCACCACCCCTCAAGACTAGAACTGCAGATACGCAGTATTTT. Its translation is CASSPPLKTRTADTQYF. The chain recombines TRBV18 with TRBJ2-3, with D maybe TRBD2 (6 bases). CDR1 and CDR2 from the germline V gene are KGHSH and LQKENI. The V end lost 0 bases, the J end lost 4 bases, and 17 bases lay between the germline ends. The CDR3 has 17 amino acids.

The gene calls are TRBV19 and TRBJ1-1; D is unclear. Germline V lookup: CDR1 LNHDA, CDR2 SQIVND (reference sequence). CDR3 length equals 15 residues. V lost 3 bases, J lost 0 bases, and 11 bases lay in between. In DNA form, the CDR3 reads TGTGCCAGTAGTATGATTAGTAGCATGAACACTGAAGCTTTCTTT. This sequence encodes CASSMISSMNTEAFF. Using reference TRBV19 and TRBJ1-1 for the parts outside the CDR3, the full variable domain is DGGITQSPKYLFRKEGQNVTLSCEQNLNHDAMYWYRQDPGQGLRLIYYSQIVNDFQKGDIAEGYSVSREKKESFPLTVTSAQKNPTAFYLCASSMISSMNTEAFFGQGTRLTVV.

The chain is built from TRBV2 and TRBJ2-7, with D maybe TRBD1 (5 bases). This CDR3 is 12 amino acids long. Germline CDR1 and CDR2: SNHLY and FYNNEI. V was shortened by 6 bases and J by 2 bases, with 8 bases between the two germline ends. The CDR3 protein is CASRQAAYEQYF. CDR3 nucleotides: TGTGCCAGCAGACAGGCGGCCTACGAGCAGTACTTC.

This chain joins TRBV18 and TRBJ2-5; D might be TRBD1 (7 bases). Germline CDR1 KGHSH, CDR2 LQKENI. The CDR3 extends over 15 amino acids. V was shortened by 2 bases and J by 6 bases, with 16 bases between the two germline ends. CDR3: CASSPTQTGRQTQYF. CDR3 nucleotides: TGTGCCAGCTCACCAACACAGACAGGGAGGCAGACCCAGTACTTC.

V gene TRBV2 combines with J gene TRBJ1-2, with D unclear. Germline V gene lookup returns CDR1 SNHLY and CDR2 FYNNEI. CDR3 length: 15 residues. Trimming removed 4 bases from V and 4 bases from J, with 16 bases in between. For the CDR3, the DNA is TGTGCCAGCAGTGCCGGGATTTTGGCAGGCTATGGCTACACCTTC. Amino acids: CASSAGILAGYGYTF.

The CDR3 sequence: CASSLTWGRGYTF. The CDR3 DNA reads as TGCGCCAGCAGCTTAACGTGGGGGAGGGGCTACACCTTC. The chain couples TRBV5-1 to TRBJ1-2; maybe TRBD1 (5 bases). The germline V gene encodes CDR1 SGHRS and CDR2 YFSETQ. The V and J ends lost 2 bases and 8 bases respectively, with 13 bases between them. The CDR3 loop spans 13 amino acids. The full variable domain, its missing parts supplied by reference TRBV5-1 and TRBJ1-2, is KAGVTQTPRYLIKTRGQQVTLSCSPISGHRSVSWYQQTPGQGLQFLFEYFSETQRNKGNFPGRFSGRQFSNSRSEMNVSTLELGDSALYLCASSLTWGRGYTFGSGTRLTVV.

J is TRBJ1-1 and V is TRBV14; TRBD1 is a possible D gene (6 bases). V was clipped by 5 bases and J by 4 bases, with 14 bases between them. CDR3 length: 14 residues. The germline gives CDR1 SGHDN, CDR2 FVKESK. The CDR3 bases are TGTGCCAGCAGCTTCCCCGGCAGGGGCACTGAAGCTTTCTTT. Its protein product is CASSFPGRGTEAFF.

This clone was counted a few times. Other nucleotide sequences from this sample produce the same CDR3. V gene TRBV18 combines with J gene TRBJ1-6, with a weak D call TRBD1 (6 bases). Trimming took off 5 bases at V and 9 bases at J, with 14 bases between the two ends. The length of the CDR3 is 14 residues. The germline V gene encodes CDR1 KGHSH and CDR2 LQKENI. Here the CDR3 reads CASSDRSEGSPLHF. The CDR3 coding sequence is TGTGCCAGCTCAGACAGGTCCGAGGGTTCACCCCTCCACTTT.

The chain carries TRBV10-3 and TRBJ1-1; D gene ambiguous. Between the trimmed V and J ends, which lost 2 bases and 0 bases, there was a span of 7 bases. Germline V gene sequence: CDR1 ENHRY, CDR2 SYGVKD. There are 14 residues in the CDR3. The DNA for the CDR3 is TGTGCCATCAGTGAGGCGAGGATGAACACTGAAGCTTTCTTT. This encodes CAISEARMNTEAFF.

The chain is built from TRBV19 and TRBJ2-6, with 8 bases aligning to TRBD1. This CDR3 contains 17 residues. The germline V gene encodes CDR1 LNHDA and CDR2 SQIVND (reference sequence). Trimming cost V 5 bases and J 0 bases; bases outside gene matches: 6. The CDR3 here is CASSPGTGDSGANVLTF. The DNA for the CDR3 is TGTGCCAGTAGTCCCGGGACAGGTGACTCTGGGGCCAACGTCCTGACTTTC. The entire variable domain, with the rest obtained from reference TRBV19 and TRBJ2-6, is as follows: DGGITQSPKYLFRKEGQNVTLSCEQNLNHDAMYWYRQDPGQGLRLIYYSQIVNDFQKGDIAEGYSVSREKKESFPLTVTSAQKNPTAFYLCASSPGTGDSGANVLTFGAGSRLTVL.

The rearrangement joins TRBV7-2 to TRBJ2-3, with D tentatively TRBD1 (5 bases). The germline CDR1 and CDR2 sequences are SGHTA and FQGNSA. Trimming took 1 base from V and 3 from J, leaving 8 bases between them. CDR3 length equals 14 residues. CDR3 sequence: CASSLGGQTDTQYF. Written as DNA, the CDR3 is TGTGCCAGCAGCTTAGGGGGCCAGACAGATACGCAGTATTTT.

V and J are TRBV19 and TRBJ1-4; D is uncertain. This CDR3 has 12 amino acids. V lost 7 bases and J 2 bases, leaving 5 bases between the germline ends. Germline CDR1 LNHDA, CDR2 SQIVND (reference sequence). Here the CDR3 reads CASTLTNEKLFF. In DNA, the CDR3 is TGTGCCAGTACCTTGACTAATGAAAAACTGTTTTTT.

The chain couples TRBV6-4 to TRBJ2-3; 10 bases are shared with TRBD2. The CDR3 runs to 15 residues. Germline CDR1 is MRHNA and CDR2 is SNTAGT. The V segment lost 4 bases and the J segment 3 bases; nucleotides outside the gene matches: 4. The CDR3 is CASSASGGGTDTQYF. The CDR3 coding sequence is TGTGCCAGCAGTGCCAGCGGGGGGGGGACAGATACGCAGTATTTT.

The table lists this clone with a few counts. The V call is TRBV4-3, the J call TRBJ2-7, with D unresolved. The CDR3 sequence is 17 residues long. The germline gives CDR1 LGHNA, CDR2 YSLEER. Trimming cost V 1 base and J 0 bases, with 16 bases left between them. CDR3 loop: CASSQAPVGQSSYEQYF. CDR3 nucleotide sequence: TGCGCCAGCAGCCAAGCCCCCGTGGGCCAAAGCTCCTACGAGCAGTACTTC.

The rearrangement uses TRBV12-5 and TRBJ1-5; D may be TRBD1 (5 bases). This CDR3 region has 13 residues. Germline V CDR1 and CDR2: LGHNT, FRNRAP. V was trimmed by 7 bases and J by 1 base, leaving 8 bases between them. CDR3 nucleotides: TGTGCTAGTGACAAGGGGAGCAATCAGCCCCAGCATTTT. It specifies CASDKGSNQPQHF.

This clone appeared a few times. V gene TRBV5-6 combines with J gene TRBJ1-2; weak D call: TRBD1 (6 bases). This CDR3 has 15 residues. Germline V lookup: CDR1 SGHDT, CDR2 YYEEEE. Trimming cost V 0 bases and J 8 bases, with 17 bases left between them. The CDR3 loop is CASSLEQGRTGGYTF. In DNA, the CDR3 is TGTGCCAGCAGCTTGGAGCAGGGGCGGACGGGGGGCTACACCTTC.